This T cell receptor (beta chain) stems from a study of Ad26.COV2.S vaccination and SARS-CoV-2 variants. The repertoire was sequenced with immunoSEQ multiplex PCR; TCRdb's copy has only in-frame clones and lacks some. Among about 370,000 clones listed, more than 85% were seen once. The treatment was: over 15 received Ad26.COV2.S at low or high dose, single or two shots; 5 received placebo; per-sample allocation not given. The investigators took samples on day 63 after the first vaccine or placebo injection. Expressing Wuhan-strain SARS-CoV-2 spike, an Ad26 vector served as the vaccine. About this clone: The antigen is unknown.

Findings and caveats of the study: TCR breadth and depth estimates may have understated total T cell responses.

Per the germline V gene, CDR1 is LGHNA and CDR2 is YNFKEQ. With 0 bases removed from V and 0 bases from J, the gap between germline ends came to 8 bases. The CDR3 length is 15 residues. V usage is TRBV4-2 and J usage is TRBJ1-2; D remains unclear. This TCR was sampled from a person between 18 and 60 years old who received the Ad26.COV2.S COVID-19 vaccine or a placebo. The source was peripheral blood, collected in a trial of Ad26.COV2.S vaccine versus placebo. CDR3 region: CASSQDIAANYGYTF. CDR3 coding DNA: TGTGCCAGCAGCCAAGATATAGCGGCTAACTATGGCTACACCTTC.